This TCR beta chain was captured by sequencing in a study of blood T cell repertoires in COVID-19. Study at large: From the United States, Italy and Spain came samples of acute and convalescent COVID-19. Sample material is recorded as cDNA or gDNA derived from T cells, B-cell-depleted T cells, or PBMCs.

Original data processing: By means of reference gene primer amplification, nucleated cell counts were estimated. Profiling relied on immunoSEQ multiplex PCR, and the TCRdb table lists in-frame clones only, not all of them. The D gene and trimming were derived from the DNA, and the V and J assignments and clone size from that table. This table has approximately 300,000 clones, approximately 85% appearing once. This receptor was taken from a woman aged 45-60 years with acute or convalescent COVID-19. The specimen was peripheral blood.

CDR3 bases: TGCGCCAGCAGCTTGCCCTTGGCCCTAGGAGGGGAGCAGTTCTTC. Its protein product is CASSLPLALGGEQFF. The rearrangement joins TRBV5-1 to TRBJ2-1, with D perhaps matching TRBD2 (6 bases). Germline assignment: CDR1 SGHRS and CDR2 YFSETQ. V was clipped by 1 base and J by 10 bases, with 18 bases between them. The CDR3 is 15 residues long.